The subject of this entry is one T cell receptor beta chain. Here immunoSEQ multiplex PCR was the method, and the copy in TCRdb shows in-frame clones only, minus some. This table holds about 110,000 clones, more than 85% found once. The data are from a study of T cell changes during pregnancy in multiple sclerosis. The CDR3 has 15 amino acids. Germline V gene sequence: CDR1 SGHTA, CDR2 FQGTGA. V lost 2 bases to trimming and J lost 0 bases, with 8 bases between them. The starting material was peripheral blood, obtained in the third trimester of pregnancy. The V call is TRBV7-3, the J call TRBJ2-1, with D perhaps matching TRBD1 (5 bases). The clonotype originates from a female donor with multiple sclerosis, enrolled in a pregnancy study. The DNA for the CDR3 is TGTGCCAGCAGCTTAGTAGGGGCCTCCTACAATGAGCAGTTCTTC. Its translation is CASSLVGASYNEQFF.